This T cell receptor (beta chain) appears in the sequencing data of a study of T cell clones after liver transplantation. General study points: Compared with third party-reactive sequences, donor-reactive ones declined more, independent of withdrawal success. In a couple of subjects, few donor cells limited the measurable donor-reactive repertoire.

On this clone: Antigen: not known.

With V trimmed by 2 bases and J by 4 bases, 9 bases remained unmatched. The CDR3 covers 17 residues. Looked up from germline, CDR1 is MNHEY and CDR2 is SMNVEV (reference sequence). The method was immunoSEQ multiplex PCR; TCRdb's version includes in-frame clones alone and lacks a portion of them. The sample includes fewer than 45,000 clones, more than 70% of them seen just once. The V and J genes are TRBV27 and TRBJ2-7; 12 nucleotides align to TRBD1. The material sequenced was CD4+ T cells from blood, taken 24 months after liver transplant. The sequence was obtained from a human patient who received a liver transplant. Part of the T cell pool may stem from the graft donor. CDR3 DNA: TGTGCCAGCAGTTTAGGACCCCCGGGACAGGGGGCTTACGAGCAGTACTTC. Translation gives CASSLGPPGQGAYEQYF.